The 24 T cell receptor beta chains listed next were all sequenced from one sample in a study of blood T cell repertoires in COVID-19. Assay used: immunoSEQ multiplex PCR; TCRdb lists only in-frame clones, some missing. The sample gives roughly 180,000 clones, approximately 80% of which show up once; roughly 12% is in the top ten. Material: PBMCs or T cells enriched from blood (not recorded which). These receptors were collected from a man between 40 and 49 years old who had recovered from COVID-19.

The V gene is TRBV5-8, the J gene TRBJ1-5, with a tentative D call TRBD1 (5 bases). The CDR3 is made up of 14 amino acids. Germline loops: CDR1 SGHTS, CDR2 YDEGEE. V lost 6 bases to trimming and J lost 2 bases, with 12 bases between them. CDR3: CASTDQGGNQPQHF. The DNA of the CDR3 is TGTGCCAGCACCGATCAGGGTGGCAATCAGCCCCAGCATTTT.

This rearrangement joins TRBV5-5 to TRBJ1-5; tentatively, D is TRBD1 (6 bases). Looked up from germline, CDR1 is SGHKS and CDR2 is YYEKEE (reference sequence). V lost 4 bases to trimming and J lost 6 bases, with 14 bases between them. This CDR3 is 14 amino acids long. CDR3 in amino acids: CASSIDRNGQPQHF. CDR3 coding DNA: TGTGCCAGCAGCATCGACAGGAACGGTCAGCCCCAGCATTTT.

This chain connects TRBV9 to TRBJ1-1, with 10 bases fitting TRBD1. This CDR3 is 15 amino acids long. Germline-derived CDR1 and CDR2 are SGDLS and YYNGEE. Losses at the gene ends were 2 bases for V and 5 bases for J; bases not matched to a gene: 6. The CDR3 DNA is TGTGCCAGCAGCGTCGAGGGACAGGGGTATACTGAAGCTTTCTTT. Residues: CASSVEGQGYTEAFF.

The chain links TRBV7-9 to TRBJ2-2; TRBD2 might be the D (5 bases). The CDR3 is made up of 14 amino acids. The V gene's germline CDR1 is SEHNR and CDR2 FQNEAQ (reference sequence). V was clipped by 5 bases and J by 6 bases, with 13 bases between them. The CDR3 reads CASSRSGYAGELFF. For the CDR3, the DNA is TGTGCCAGCAGCCGTTCGGGGTACGCCGGGGAGCTGTTTTTT.

The CDR3 sequence: CASTSTGAYEQYF. CDR3 nucleotide sequence: TGTGCCAGCACTTCAACAGGGGCGTACGAGCAGTACTTC. The genes are TRBV6-5 and TRBJ2-7, with 7 bases identical to TRBD1. This CDR3 spans 13 amino acids. The V gene end was trimmed by 7 bases and the J gene end by 4 bases; junction bases not matched to a gene: 7. Germline CDR1 reads MNHEY; CDR2 reads SVGAGI.

The rearrangement links TRBV4-3 to TRBJ1-2; 8 bases match TRBD1. With V trimmed by 0 bases and J by 7 bases, 13 bases remained unmatched. CDR3 length equals 17 residues. Germline V gene data show CDR1 as LGHNA and CDR2 as YSLEER. The CDR3 loop reads CASSQDWTGMGLGGYTF. The DNA for the CDR3 is TGCGCCAGCAGCCAAGACTGGACAGGGATGGGGTTAGGTGGCTACACCTTC.

The chain uses TRBV25-1 and TRBJ2-5; no reliable D call. V shed 4 bases and J shed 5 bases, with 5 bases lying between them. CDR1 is MGHDK and CDR2 is SYGVNS in the germline V gene. The CDR3 is 11 residues long. This chain's CDR3 is CASSGRETQYF. CDR3 coding DNA: TGTGCCAGCAGTGGCAGGGAGACCCAGTACTTC.

V usage is TRBV4-3 and J usage is TRBJ1-2; 8 bases match TRBD1. The CDR3 runs to 14 residues. V dropped 4 bases and J dropped 4; count of bases not matched to a gene: 5. The germline V gene encodes CDR1 LGHNA and CDR2 YSLEER. CDR3 nucleotide sequence: TGCGCCAGCAGCCGAGCAGGGGGCGGCTATGGCTACACCTTC. The encoded protein is CASSRAGGGYGYTF.

Remarks on this clone: Other DNA sequences in the sample encode the same CDR3. The V gene is TRBV2, the J gene TRBJ2-3; weak D call: TRBD2 (5 bases). Per the germline V gene, CDR1 is SNHLY and CDR2 is FYNNEI. This CDR3 spans 14 amino acids. Trimming removed 0 bases from V and 2 bases from J, with 6 bases in between. CDR3 sequence: CASSEALATDTQYF. CDR3 sequence (DNA): TGTGCCAGCAGTGAAGCGCTAGCCACAGATACGCAGTATTTT.

This chain joins TRBV9 and TRBJ1-1, with 7 bases identical to TRBD1. From germline, CDR1 is SGDLS and CDR2 YYNGEE. J gave up 4 bases and V 4 bases, and 4 bases lay outside the gene matches. The CDR3 extends over 13 amino acids. In nucleotides, the CDR3 is TGTGCCAGCAGCCAGGGGGGCCGCACTGAAGCTTTCTTT. Amino acid sequence: CASSQGGRTEAFF.

This rearrangement joins TRBV28 to TRBJ1-5; D is ambiguous. Germline values: CDR1 MDHEN, CDR2 SYDVKM. V lost 7 bases and J lost 9, with 22 bases in between. This CDR3 region has 15 residues. In DNA form, the CDR3 reads TGTGCCAGCACTTCTGGGGATACCGACGAGGGGCCCCAGCATTTT. Its protein product is CASTSGDTDEGPQHF.

The chain recombines TRBV7-8 with TRBJ2-5, with a tentative D call TRBD1 (5 bases). Germline lookup yields CDR1 SGHVS and CDR2 FQNEAQ. The CDR3 runs to 13 residues. V gave up 3 bases and J gave up 2 bases, with 7 bases separating them. CDR3 in amino acids: CASSFRQQETQYF. CDR3 in DNA: TGTGCCAGCAGCTTTCGACAGCAAGAGACCCAGTACTTC.

The chain has TRBV18 and TRBJ1-5, with 10 bases aligning to TRBD1. The CDR3 covers 16 residues. The V gene's germline CDR1 is KGHSH and CDR2 LQKENI. V shed 6 bases, J shed 8 bases, and the junction held 13 bases outside the gene matches. CDR3 nucleotides: TGTGCCAGCTCCAGGACGACAGGGGGCGGTTCGGAGCCCCAGCATTTT. Protein product: CASSRTTGGGSEPQHF.

The chain joins TRBV7-2 to TRBJ1-2, with D unclear. Germline lookup yields CDR1 SGHTA and CDR2 FQGNSA. The CDR3 totals 11 residues. In nucleotides, the CDR3 is TGTGCTGAGGAAGCTAACTATGGCTACACCTTC. Translating gives CAEEANYGYTF.

The chain joins TRBV16 to TRBJ1-1, with D maybe TRBD1 (6 bases). With 0 bases removed from V and 0 bases from J, the gap between germline ends came to 11 bases. Germline V gene lookup returns CDR1 KGHSY and CDR2 FQNENV. CDR3 length equals 16 residues. In DNA form, the CDR3 reads TGTGCCAGCAGCCAATCCTTAGCAGGGGTGAACACTGAAGCTTTCTTT. Its translation: CASSQSLAGVNTEAFF. Together with reference TRBV16 and TRBJ1-1, the CDR3 gives the full variable domain: GEEVAQTPKHLVRGEGQKAKLYCAPIKGHSYVFWYQQVLKNEFKFLISFQNENVFDETGMPKERFSAKCLPNSPCSLEIQATKLEDSAVYFCASSQSLAGVNTEAFFGQGTRLTVV.

The V and J genes are TRBV7-9 and TRBJ2-1, with TRBD2 matching over 12 bases. J lost 8 bases, V lost 6 bases, and 11 bases had no gene match. The CDR3 spans 16 residues. The germline CDR1 and CDR2 sequences are SEHNR and FQNEAQ (reference sequence). The CDR3 nucleotides are TGTGCCAGCAGTTCCCTAGCGGGAGGGCCATCTTATGAGCAGTTCTTC. Translating gives CASSSLAGGPSYEQFF. The full variable domain, rest sourced from reference TRBV7-9 and TRBJ2-1, is DTGVSQNPRHKITKRGQNVTFRCDPISEHNRLYWYRQTLGQGPEFLTYFQNEAQLEKSRLLSDRFSAERPKGSFSTLEIQRTEQGDSAMYLCASSSLAGGPSYEQFFGPGTRLTVL.

V and J are TRBV3-1 (or the pseudogene TRBV3-2) and TRBJ1-3; D unclear. Trimming pared 1 base from V and 0 bases from J, leaving 13 bases between. The CDR3 has 17 amino acids. Germline CDR1 and CDR2: LGHDT and YNNKEL (reference sequence). The CDR3 reads CASSQAGGIGSGNTIYF. CDR3 nucleotide sequence: TGTGCCAGCAGCCAAGCCGGCGGCATAGGCTCTGGAAACACCATATATTTT.

The chain couples TRBV19 to TRBJ2-7, with D possibly being TRBD2 (6 bases). Germline CDR1 reads LNHDA; CDR2 reads SQIVND (reference sequence). The CDR3 is 14 residues long. The germline V and J ends were trimmed by 10 bases and 3 bases, with 19 bases remaining between them. The CDR3 nucleotides are TGTGCCACACGCTCGCGGCGGGGACTCTACGAGCAGTACTTC. This codes for CATRSRRGLYEQYF.

The V gene is TRBV5-1, the J gene TRBJ2-7; D perhaps matches TRBD1 (6 bases). This CDR3 spans 15 amino acids. In germline, CDR1 is SGHRS, CDR2 YFSETQ. V lost 2 bases to trimming and J lost 1 base, with 13 bases between them. CDR3 in amino acids: CASSFIPGVSYEQYF. The CDR3 nucleotides read TGCGCCAGCAGCTTTATTCCAGGGGTGTCCTACGAGCAGTACTTC.

This sequence joins TRBV7-2 and TRBJ2-4; D might be TRBD1 (5 bases). V lost 2 bases and J 5 bases, leaving 13 bases between the germline ends. Germline V gene data show CDR1 as SGHTA and CDR2 as FQGNSA. The CDR3 sequence is 15 residues long. Here the CDR3 DNA reads TGTGCCAGCAGCTTAAGGATAGCAGGGCAAAACATTCAGTACTTC. Translation gives CASSLRIAGQNIQYF.

This clone was counted a single time. V gene TRBV6-5 combines with J gene TRBJ1-2; D is perhaps TRBD1 (6 bases). CDR1 is MNHEY and CDR2 is SVGAGI in the germline V gene. The CDR3 loop spans 15 amino acids. V was trimmed by 5 bases and J by 1 base, leaving 14 bases between them. CDR3 coding DNA: TGTGCCAGCAGTCAGGGGACGGGTTATAACTATGGCTACACCTTC. This sequence encodes CASSQGTGYNYGYTF.

In DNA form, the CDR3 reads TGTGCCAGTAGTTACCAGGGGTATCAGCCCCAGCATTTT. Its translation: CASSYQGYQPQHF. The rearrangement uses TRBV19 and TRBJ1-5; possible D gene TRBD1, 6 bases. The V end lost 5 bases, the J end lost 5 bases, and 10 bases lay between the germline ends. The CDR3 sequence is 13 residues long. Germline V gene lookup returns CDR1 LNHDA and CDR2 SQIVND (reference sequence).

This chain uses TRBV5-5 with TRBJ2-3; TRBD1 agrees at 7 bases. The CDR3 runs to 16 residues. Germline values: CDR1 SGHKS, CDR2 YYEKEE (reference sequence). With V trimmed by 2 bases and J by 2 bases, 8 bases remained unmatched. CDR3: CASSFGNRGSTDTQYF. The DNA of the CDR3 is TGTGCCAGCAGCTTCGGTAACAGGGGCTCCACAGATACGCAGTATTTT. Complete variable domain (other parts from reference TRBV5-5 and TRBJ2-3): DAGVTQSPTHLIKTRGQQVTLRCSPISGHKSVSWYQQVLGQGPQFIFQYYEKEERGRGNFPDRFSARQFPNYSSELNVNALLLGDSALYLCASSFGNRGSTDTQYFGPGTRLTVL.

The chain joins TRBV7-6 to TRBJ2-5; perhaps TRBD1 as D (5 bases). CDR1 is SGHVS, CDR2 FNYEAQ, per germline. V was cut by 1 base and J by 4 bases, with 10 bases left in between. The CDR3 totals 14 residues. DNA for the CDR3: TGTGCCAGCAGCTTAGGACCCGACAGAGAGACCCAGTACTTC. This gives the protein CASSLGPDRETQYF.